This TCR beta chain is from a study of neurological immune-mediated disorders. Healthy controls comprised blood bank volunteers in Maryland, USA. Germline CDR1 SGHKS, CDR2 YYEKEE (reference sequence). V was shortened by 0 bases and J by 5 bases, with 11 bases between the two germline ends. The CDR3 is 14 amino acids. With 10-nucleotide random UMIs, 5'RACE was used to make the cDNA. A single record per CDR3 protein comes from TCRdb applying MiXCR to the 5' RACE reads. In the table there are fewer than 90,000 distinct CDR3 sequences, 9% to 12% of which are singletons. The sequenced material came from PBMCs. This receptor was identified in a man aged 35-49 years in good health. The chain uses TRBV5-5 and TRBJ2-5; D gene uncertain. CDR3 in DNA: TGTGCCAGCAGCTTGGATAGATTCTGGGAGACCCAGTACTTC. Translated, it gives CASSLDRFWETQYF.